Shown below are 21 T cell receptor beta chains from a single sample sequenced in a study of OX40 agonist ivuxolimab in advanced cancers. Sequencing used immunoSEQ multiplex PCR; TCRdb keeps in-frame clones, though not all of them. The sample holds around 94,000 clones, approximately 89% seen once. This sample comprised CD4+ or CD8+ T cells sorted from blood, obtained in a trial of the OX40 agonist ivuxolimab. These TCRs come from an adult with an advanced solid tumor such as melanoma, head and neck, liver or kidney cancer.

This sequence joins TRBV7-9 and TRBJ1-6; D uncertain. Trimming removed 2 bases at V and 0 bases at J, with 17 bases between. Germline V CDR1 and CDR2: SEHNR, FQNEAQ (reference sequence). CDR3 length equals 19 residues. The CDR3 DNA reads as TGTGCCAGCAGCTTACGTACCGTTAGCCAAAGCTCCTATAATTCACCCCTCCACTTT. Amino acids: CASSLRTVSQSSYNSPLHF.

The rearrangement uses TRBV7-9 and TRBJ2-5, with D tentatively TRBD1 or TRBD2 (5 bases each). Germline loops: CDR1 SEHNR, CDR2 FQNEAQ (reference sequence). The CDR3 is 17 residues long. V lost 4 bases and J lost 1, with 19 bases in between. The CDR3 protein is CASSSFATGTTQETQYF. The CDR3 DNA follows: TGTGCCAGCAGCTCCTTTGCGACCGGGACCACCCAAGAGACCCAGTACTTC.

This chain connects TRBV6-5 to TRBJ1-6, with D unclear. Trimming stripped 4 bases from V and 9 bases from J, with 19 bases between. The CDR3 has 16 residues. Per the germline V gene, CDR1 is MNHEY and CDR2 is SVGAGI. CDR3 sequence (DNA): TGTGCCAGCAGTTCCCAACCGGATTTGTCGGGTTCACCCCTCCACTTT. It codes for CASSSQPDLSGSPLHF.

This clone was recorded only once. The chain has TRBV13 and TRBJ2-7; 11 bases are shared with TRBD1. Germline CDR1 and CDR2: PRHDT and FYEKMQ (reference sequence). The length of the CDR3 is 15 residues. V lost 3 bases, J lost 4 bases, and 5 bases stayed unmatched. Here the CDR3 DNA reads TGTGCCAGCAGCTTTCGGGGACAGGGGGGTTACGAGCAGTACTTC. Protein: CASSFRGQGGYEQYF. Filled out from reference TRBV13 and TRBJ2-7, the complete variable domain reads AAGVIQSPRHLIKEKRETATLKCYPIPRHDTVYWYQQGPGQDPQFLISFYEKMQSDKGSIPDRFSAQQFSDYHSELNMSSLELGDSALYFCASSFRGQGGYEQYFGPGTRLTVT.

V usage is TRBV21-1 and J usage is TRBJ1-6; the table names TRBD1, a call not compared with the DNA. TRBV21-1 is a documented pseudogene. The CDR3 is 14 residues long. The CDR3 region has the DNA TGTGCCAGCACTACAGGGGCGGGCGGGACACCCCTCCACTTT. This encodes CASTTGAGGTPLHF.

The CDR3 region is CAISVIGRTDNEQFF. The CDR3 DNA sequence: TGTGCCATCAGTGTTATCGGGAGGACGGACAATGAGCAGTTCTTC. The chain employs TRBV10-3 and TRBJ2-1; 7 bases map to TRBD2. From germline, CDR1 is ENHRY and CDR2 SYGVKD. The length of the CDR3 is 15 residues. Unmatched junction bases numbered 8, after V lost 4 bases and J lost 5 bases.

The chain has TRBV7-9 and TRBJ2-5; D not resolved. There are 14 residues in the CDR3. Between the trimmed V and J ends, which lost 1 base and 4 bases, there was a span of 10 bases. Germline V lookup: CDR1 SEHNR, CDR2 FQNEAQ (reference sequence). In DNA, the CDR3 is TGTGCCAGCAGCTTAGTGGGCAGGACAGAGACCCAGTACTTC. Translated: CASSLVGRTETQYF.

This chain connects TRBV5-1 to TRBJ2-2; perhaps TRBD2 as D (6 bases). Germline CDR1 and CDR2: SGHRS and YFSETQ. The CDR3 length is 16 residues. V was clipped by 5 bases and J by 2 bases, with 16 bases between them. CDR3 nucleotides: TGCGCCAGCAGTTCCACCCAGGGACTTAACACCGGGGAGCTGTTTTTT. It translates to CASSSTQGLNTGELFF.

This CDR3 is CASSPRGQSYEQYF. In nucleotides, the CDR3 is TGTGCCAGCAGCCCGCGGGGGCAGTCCTACGAGCAGTACTTC. The J gene is TRBJ2-7, the V gene TRBV9, with D maybe TRBD2 (7 bases). Germline V gene data show CDR1 as SGDLS and CDR2 as YYNGEE. V dropped 4 bases and J dropped 1 base, with 12 bases sitting between them. The CDR3 consists of 14 residues.

V gene TRBV6-6 combines with J gene TRBJ1-4; 8 bases align to TRBD1. The CDR3 contains 15 residues. V shed 4 bases, J shed 2 bases, and the junction held 3 bases outside the gene matches. The V gene's germline CDR1 is MNHNY and CDR2 SVGAGI (reference sequence). The CDR3, as DNA: TGTGCCAGCAGTTTTGACAGGGGCACTAATGAAAAACTGTTTTTT. Its protein product is CASSFDRGTNEKLFF.

The chain links TRBV5-4 to TRBJ2-1, with D maybe TRBD2 (5 bases). CDR1 and CDR2 from the germline V gene are SGHNT and YYREEE (reference sequence). V dropped 0 bases and J dropped 2 bases, with 9 bases sitting between them. There are 15 residues in the CDR3. Here the CDR3 reads CASSLGPGAYNEQFF. The CDR3 DNA is TGTGCCAGCAGCTTGGGGCCCGGGGCCTACAATGAGCAGTTCTTC.

The genes are TRBV5-1 and TRBJ1-2; 8 nucleotides line up with TRBD1. The CDR3 length is 14 residues. J lost 7 bases, V lost 3 bases, and 8 bases had no gene match. The germline CDR1 and CDR2 sequences are SGHRS and YFSETQ. CDR3 residues: CASSSHQGAIGYTF. CDR3 bases: TGCGCCAGCAGCTCTCACCAGGGGGCGATTGGCTACACCTTC.

The chain is built from TRBV11-2 and TRBJ2-7; a weak D match, TRBD2 (6 bases). CDR1 is SGHAT and CDR2 is FQNNGV in the germline V gene. V dropped 5 bases and J dropped 2 bases, with 13 bases sitting between them. The CDR3 is 14 amino acids. CDR3 sequence: CASSAPGLTYEQYF. CDR3 bases: TGTGCCAGCAGCGCACCGGGACTGACCTACGAGCAGTACTTC.

In its sample, this clone was seen a few times. The chain combines TRBV6-7 with TRBJ1-5; TRBD1 matches 10 bases. TRBV6-7 is placed among ORFs of uncertain function. The CDR3 has 17 residues. Trimming removed 7 bases from V and 7 bases from J; junction bases left unmatched: 16. CDR3 loop: CASINRDRGPLGQPQHF. In nucleotides, the CDR3 is TGTGCCAGCATCAACCGGGACAGGGGCCCCCTTGGACAGCCCCAGCATTTT.

The V call is TRBV7-8, the J call TRBJ2-2, with 8 bases lining up with TRBD2. The germline gives CDR1 SGHVS, CDR2 FQNEAQ. V lost 5 bases and J lost 1; bases outside the gene matches: 6. The CDR3 runs to 16 residues. Written as DNA, the CDR3 is TGTGCCAGCAGCCTCTGGACTAGCTTGAACACCGGGGAGCTGTTTTTT. Its translation: CASSLWTSLNTGELFF. The full variable domain, completed using reference TRBV7-8 and TRBJ2-2, is GAGVSQSPRYKVAKRGQDVALRCDPISGHVSLFWYQQALGQGPEFLTYFQNEAQLDKSGLPSDRFFAERPEGSVSTLKIQRTQQEDSAVYLCASSLWTSLNTGELFFGEGSRLTVL.

The V gene is TRBV4-3, the J gene TRBJ1-1; TRBD1 is a possible D gene (5 bases). Between the trimmed V and J ends, which lost 3 bases and 5 bases, there was a span of 13 bases. The CDR3 runs 14 residues. Germline CDR1 is LGHNA and CDR2 is YSLEER. CDR3 coding DNA: TGCGCCAGCAGCCAGGAGGTGGGGGGAACTGAAGCTTTCTTT. Its translation: CASSQEVGGTEAFF.

The V gene is TRBV5-6, the J gene TRBJ2-2; no reliable D call. The germline gives CDR1 SGHDT, CDR2 YYEEEE. V lost 3 bases to trimming and J lost 6 bases, with 12 bases between them. The CDR3 totals 14 residues. The CDR3 spells CASSSSRSSGELFF. In nucleotides, the CDR3 is TGTGCCAGCAGCTCCTCGAGGAGTTCCGGGGAGCTGTTTTTT.

CDR3 region: CASRPADPPGELFF. CDR3 coding DNA: TGTGCCAGCAGACCGGCGGATCCTCCCGGGGAGCTGTTTTTT. The chain is built from TRBV5-4 and TRBJ2-2; D uncertain. This CDR3 has 14 residues. Between the trimmed V and J ends, which lost 5 bases and 6 bases, there was a span of 14 bases. From germline, CDR1 is SGHNT and CDR2 YYREEE (reference sequence).

This sequence joins TRBV6-1 and TRBJ2-3; TRBD2 aligns across 7 bases. Germline trimming cut 4 bases from V and 1 base from J; bases unmatched to any gene: 8. The CDR3 spans 16 residues. Germline CDR1 is MNHNS and CDR2 is SASEGT. For the CDR3, the DNA is TGTGCCAGCAGTGCCATGACTAGCCCTGGCACAGATACGCAGTATTTT. Its translation is CASSAMTSPGTDTQYF.

This clone was counted once. The rearrangement joins TRBV5-5 to TRBJ2-7; possibly TRBD2 for D (7 bases). Germline assignment: CDR1 SGHKS and CDR2 YYEKEE (reference sequence). V lost 4 bases to trimming and J lost 0 bases, with 17 bases between them. CDR3 size: 16 residues. The CDR3 bases are TGTGCCAGCAGCGATTTTCCTCGGGGGGCCTCCTACGAGCAGTACTTC. Amino acids: CASSDFPRGASYEQYF. Full variable domain (missing parts from reference TRBV5-5 and TRBJ2-7): DAGVTQSPTHLIKTRGQQVTLRCSPISGHKSVSWYQQVLGQGPQFIFQYYEKEERGRGNFPDRFSARQFPNYSSELNVNALLLGDSALYLCASSDFPRGASYEQYFGPGTRLTVT.

V and J are TRBV6-6 and TRBJ2-4, with D possibly being TRBD2 (5 bases). Trimming pared 6 bases from V and 4 bases from J, leaving 13 bases between. CDR3 length equals 14 residues. Germline V gene data show CDR1 as MNHNY and CDR2 as SVGAGI (reference sequence). The CDR3 is CASRETRGKNIQYF. CDR3 DNA sequence: TGTGCCAGCAGAGAAACCCGCGGGAAAAACATTCAGTACTTC.